This TCR beta chain was identified in a study of blood T cell repertoires in COVID-19. Background on the study: Samples of COVID-19 (acute and convalescent) were obtained from the United States, Italy and Spain.

This clone was seen once. Sequencing was performed with immunoSEQ multiplex PCR; in TCRdb, only in-frame clones are kept and a portion is missing. The sample lists 200,000 to 300,000 clones; about 70% were seen once. CDR3 length: 14 amino acids. Germline V gives CDR1 LNHDA, CDR2 SQIVND (reference sequence). The V gene lost 6 bases and the J gene lost 1 base, with 12 bases spanning the gap. Material: peripheral blood. This TCR came from an elderly woman with acute or convalescent COVID-19. The chain carries TRBV19 and TRBJ1-1, with D unclear. The DNA of the CDR3 is TGTGCCAGTAGGAGCCTCGGTACGAACACTGAAGCTTTCTTT. Amino acids: CASRSLGTNTEAFF.